This TCR beta chain was captured by sequencing in a study of T-cell reconstitution after alpha-beta-depleted transplantation in children. This CDR3 region has 14 residues. V dropped 10 bases and J dropped 5; count of bases not matched to a gene: 11. Researchers prepared the TCRbeta library using unique molecular identifiers, the study reports. TCRdb re-analysed the PCR reads in MiXCR, keeping a single row per CDR3 protein. Among about 47,000 distinct CDR3 sequences listed, around 50% were seen once. The V gene is TRBV12-3 or TRBV12-4, the J gene TRBJ2-3; 8 bases align to TRBD1. This receptor was identified in a boy less than two years old with SCID, due to receive a stem cell transplant. The specimen comprised peripheral blood, sampled before TCRalphabeta/CD19-depleted stem cell transplant. CDR3 in amino acids: CATHQGAFLDTQYF. Here the CDR3 DNA reads TGTGCCACCCACCAGGGGGCCTTCCTAGATACGCAGTATTTT.